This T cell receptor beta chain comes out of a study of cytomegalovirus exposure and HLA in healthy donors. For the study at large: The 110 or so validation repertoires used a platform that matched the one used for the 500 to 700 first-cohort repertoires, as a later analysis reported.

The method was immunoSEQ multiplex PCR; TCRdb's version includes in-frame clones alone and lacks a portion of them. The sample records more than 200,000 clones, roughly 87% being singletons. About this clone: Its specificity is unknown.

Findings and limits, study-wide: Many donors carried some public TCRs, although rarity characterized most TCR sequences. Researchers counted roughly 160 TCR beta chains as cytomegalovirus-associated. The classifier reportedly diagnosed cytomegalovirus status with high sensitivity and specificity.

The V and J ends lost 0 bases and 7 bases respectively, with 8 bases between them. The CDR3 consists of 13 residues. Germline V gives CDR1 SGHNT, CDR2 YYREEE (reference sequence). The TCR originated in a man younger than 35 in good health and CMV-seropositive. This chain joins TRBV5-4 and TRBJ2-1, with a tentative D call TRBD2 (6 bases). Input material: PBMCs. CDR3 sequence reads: CASSLDGRNEQFF. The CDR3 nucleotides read TGTGCCAGCAGCTTGGATGGGAGGAATGAGCAGTTCTTC.